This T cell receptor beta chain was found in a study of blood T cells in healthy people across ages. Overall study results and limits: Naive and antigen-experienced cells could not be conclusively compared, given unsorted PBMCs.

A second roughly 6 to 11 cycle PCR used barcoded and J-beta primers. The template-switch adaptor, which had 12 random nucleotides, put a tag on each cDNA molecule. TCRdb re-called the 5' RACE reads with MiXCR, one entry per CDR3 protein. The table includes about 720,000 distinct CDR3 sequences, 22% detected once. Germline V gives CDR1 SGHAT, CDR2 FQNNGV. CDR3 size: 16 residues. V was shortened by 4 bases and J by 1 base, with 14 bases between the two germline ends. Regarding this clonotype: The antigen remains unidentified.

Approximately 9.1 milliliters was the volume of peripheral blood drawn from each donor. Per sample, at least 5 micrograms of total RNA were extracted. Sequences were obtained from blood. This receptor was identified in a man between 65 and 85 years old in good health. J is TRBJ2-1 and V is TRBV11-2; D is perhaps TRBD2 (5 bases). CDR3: CASSSPMRVSYNEQFF. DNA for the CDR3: TGTGCCAGCAGCTCCCCTATGCGGGTTTCCTACAATGAGCAGTTCTTC.